A single sample gave rise to the 10 T cell receptor beta chains below, sequenced in a study of control samples from healthy donors and cancer patients. Sequencing used immunoSEQ multiplex PCR; TCRdb keeps in-frame clones, though not all of them. The top ten clones hold around 8.2% of a sample with about 140,000 clones, roughly nine tenths of them seen once. Input material: blood. The receptors shown here come from a young woman in good health.

This chain joins TRBV3-1 (or the pseudogene TRBV3-2) and TRBJ2-7; D perhaps matches TRBD2 (6 bases). V lost 0 bases and J 6 bases, leaving 15 bases between the germline ends. The germline gives CDR1 LGHDT, CDR2 YNNKEL (reference sequence). The CDR3 covers 15 residues. In DNA form, the CDR3 reads TGTGCCAGCAGCCAAGATTCTTGGAGGGTTTCCGAGCAGTACTTC. It is translated as CASSQDSWRVSEQYF.

This chain uses TRBV27 with TRBJ2-1; possible D gene TRBD1, 6 bases. Germline V CDR1 and CDR2: MNHEY, SMNVEV (reference sequence). The germline V and J ends were trimmed by 3 bases and 2 bases, with 11 bases remaining between them. This CDR3 has 15 amino acids. The CDR3 here is CASSFAQGTYNEQFF. The CDR3 DNA reads TGTGCCAGCAGTTTCGCACAGGGAACCTACAATGAGCAGTTCTTC.

This rearrangement joins TRBV7-2 to TRBJ2-1, with 10 bases aligning to TRBD2. The V segment lost 1 base and the J segment 8 bases; nucleotides outside the gene matches: 5. The CDR3 is 15 residues long. Germline loops: CDR1 SGHTA, CDR2 FQGNSA. This CDR3 reads CASSLGAGGRDEQFF. The CDR3 DNA reads as TGTGCCAGCAGCTTAGGAGCGGGAGGGCGCGATGAGCAGTTCTTC.

The V call is TRBV28, the J call TRBJ2-7; D is undetermined. The V and J ends lost 0 bases and 0 bases respectively, with 3 bases between them. The CDR3 runs to 13 residues. The germline V gene encodes CDR1 MDHEN and CDR2 SYDVKM. The CDR3, as DNA: TGTGCCAGCAGTTTATGGAACTCCTACGAGCAGTACTTC. Encoded protein: CASSLWNSYEQYF.

This chain links TRBV11-2 with TRBJ1-1; 11 nucleotides match TRBD1. CDR3 length: 16 residues. Trimming took 5 bases from V and 4 from J; bases not matched to a gene: 9. Germline CDR1 SGHAT, CDR2 FQNNGV. CDR3 residues: CASSTRTGGRGTEAFF. CDR3 bases: TGTGCCAGCAGCACCCGGACAGGGGGCCGGGGCACTGAAGCTTTCTTT.

This sequence joins TRBV27 and TRBJ1-5; 8 positions match TRBD1. Germline assignment: CDR1 MNHEY and CDR2 SMNVEV (reference sequence). The V and J ends lost 6 bases and 2 bases, in that order; junction bases with no gene match: 6. The CDR3 loop spans 15 amino acids. CDR3 sequence: CASRRQGMGNQPQHF. Here the CDR3 DNA reads TGTGCCAGCAGAAGACAGGGGATGGGCAATCAGCCCCAGCATTTT.

The J gene is TRBJ1-5, the V gene TRBV19; D not resolved. V lost 6 bases and J 5 bases, leaving 11 bases between the germline ends. Germline CDR1 LNHDA, CDR2 SQIVND (reference sequence). The CDR3 extends over 13 amino acids. The CDR3 protein is CASRWEGDQPQHF. As DNA, the CDR3 is TGTGCCAGTAGGTGGGAGGGAGATCAGCCCCAGCATTTT.

A note on this clone: Distinct nucleotide sequences in the sample also encode this CDR3. V gene TRBV5-1 combines with J gene TRBJ2-1, with D hard to call. Deletions cut 0 bases from V and 4 bases from J, with 5 bases between. Looked up from germline, CDR1 is SGHRS and CDR2 is YFSETQ. CDR3 length: 13 amino acids. CDR3: CASSLGGYNEQFF. The CDR3 DNA follows: TGCGCCAGCAGCTTGGGAGGTTACAATGAGCAGTTCTTC.

The genes are TRBV11-2 and TRBJ2-3; D is unresolved. V dropped 7 bases and J dropped 9 bases, with 14 bases sitting between them. CDR1 is SGHAT and CDR2 is FQNNGV in the germline V gene. The CDR3 is made up of 12 amino acids. The CDR3 reads CASTDPVETQYF. CDR3 DNA sequence: TGTGCCAGCACCGACCCGGTGGAGACGCAGTATTTT.

This clone was seen only once. The chain carries TRBV2 and TRBJ1-5; D is unclear. V was clipped by 6 bases and J by 7 bases, with 10 bases between them. The CDR3 is made up of 12 amino acids. Per the germline V gene, CDR1 is SNHLY and CDR2 is FYNNEI. CDR3 in amino acids: CASRAGGQPQHF. DNA for the CDR3: TGTGCCAGCAGAGCAGGTGGGCAGCCCCAGCATTTT. Filled out from reference TRBV2 and TRBJ1-5, the complete variable domain reads EPEVTQTPSHQVTQMGQEVILRCVPISNHLYFYWYRQILGQKVEFLVSFYNNEISEKSEIFDDQFSVERPDGSNFTLKIRSTKLEDSAMYFCASRAGGQPQHFGDGTRLSIL.